This T cell receptor beta chain stems from a study of human T cells and chemical hapten exposure. Time point: patch test 1, 2 weeks after DPC sensitization. As to treatment: therapeutic diphenylcyclopropenone sensitization with weekly scalp DPC. A few counts support this clonotype. Its target is unknown. A single record per CDR3 protein comes from TCRdb applying MiXCR to the RACE reads. The top ten hold approximately 2.3% of the sample, which has under 450,000 distinct CDR3 sequences, approximately 5% seen once. Trimming shortened V by 3 bases and J by 8 bases, and 7 bases separated the two germline ends. The CDR3 covers 11 residues. Germline assignment: CDR1 LGHDT and CDR2 YNNKEL (reference sequence). The study's findings and limits: Since the donors had alopecia, their immune response may not be the same as that of healthy people. Expanded TCRs produced significantly more large CDR3 similarity clusters than controls did. PT1 expanded TCR counts correlated positively with patch test score.

The input for sequencing was whole blood, taken in connection with sensitization to the hapten diphenylcyclopropenone (DPC). This receptor was taken from a woman aged 45 to 65 with alopecia areata. Some clones in this sample may be carry-over from other donors' samples. The chain links TRBV3-1 to TRBJ1-1, with D possibly being TRBD1 (5 bases). CDR3 region: CASSHGHEAFF. The CDR3 DNA is TGTGCCAGCAGCCACGGACACGAAGCTTTCTTT.